This T cell receptor (beta chain) was retrieved from a study of cytomegalovirus exposure and HLA in healthy donors. The CDR3 extends over 15 amino acids. V was shortened by 6 bases and J by 5 bases, with 20 bases between the two germline ends. Germline V gene data show CDR1 as SGHTS and CDR2 as YDEGEE. The PCR was carried out with 60 Vbeta primers and 13 Jbeta primers. Data came from immunoSEQ multiplex PCR; TCRdb stores just in-frame clones and leaves some out. The top ten clones hold 2.3% of a sample with about 87,000 clones, roughly 8.2% of them seen once. The genes are TRBV5-8 and TRBJ1-1; tentatively, D is TRBD1 (5 bases). The sample was PBMCs. The TCR sequence derives from a man in his fifties in good health and CMV-seronegative. In nucleotides, the CDR3 is TGTGCCAGCACCCCCCGGGGGGTAAGCTCGACTGAAGCTTTCTTT. As protein: CASTPRGVSSTEAFF. The variable domain in full, with the rest retrieved from reference TRBV5-8 and TRBJ1-1, is EAGVTQSPTHLIKTRGQQATLRCSPISGHTSVYWYQQALGLGLQFLLWYDEGEERNRGNFPPRFSGRQFPNYSSELNVNALELEDSALYLCASTPRGVSSTEAFFGQGTRLTVV.